This T cell receptor (beta chain) was identified during a study of T-cell memory formation after mild COVID-19. Study context: TCR clusters mostly belonged to single donors.

Findings of the study overall: Mostly located in CM and EM were contracting CD4+ clones, with contracting CD8+ clones located in EMRA. Some responding clones appeared in pre-infection memory, suggesting cross-reactive memory joined.

Of note for this clonotype: Its antigen is not identified.

TCRalpha and TCRbeta libraries used 5'RACE with constant-segment primers and UMIs. One entry per CDR3 protein, called by TCRdb with MiXCR from the 5' RACE reads. The table has about 430,000 distinct CDR3 sequences, roughly 26% seen once. Trimming cost V 5 bases and J 7 bases, with 8 bases left between them. The CDR3 sequence is 11 residues long. This receptor was taken from an adult woman who had mild COVID-19 (a few samples of this study predate the infection). Cell type and time point are not known. V is TRBV12-3 or TRBV12-4 and J is TRBJ2-5; no definite D call. Material for sequencing was PBMCs or a T cell subset sorted from them (not recorded which). CDR3 nucleotides: TGTGCCAGCAGTCCCAAGGGGACCCAGTACTTC. Its translation is CASSPKGTQYF.